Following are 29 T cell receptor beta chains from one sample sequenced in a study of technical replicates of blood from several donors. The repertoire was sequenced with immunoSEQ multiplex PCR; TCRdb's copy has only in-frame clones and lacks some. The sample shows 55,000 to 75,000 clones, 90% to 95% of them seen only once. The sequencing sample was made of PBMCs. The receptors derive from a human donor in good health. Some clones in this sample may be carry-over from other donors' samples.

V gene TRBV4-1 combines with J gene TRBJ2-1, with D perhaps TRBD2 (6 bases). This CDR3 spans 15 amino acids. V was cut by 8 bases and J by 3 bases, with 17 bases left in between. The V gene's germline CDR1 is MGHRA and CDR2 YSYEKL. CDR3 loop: CASSIMLANYNEQFF. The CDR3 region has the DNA TGCGCCAGCTCTATTATGCTAGCGAACTACAATGAGCAGTTCTTC.

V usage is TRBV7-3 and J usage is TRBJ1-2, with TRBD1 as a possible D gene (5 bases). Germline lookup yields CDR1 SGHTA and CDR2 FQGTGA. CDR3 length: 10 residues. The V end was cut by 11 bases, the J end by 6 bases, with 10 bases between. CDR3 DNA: TGTGCCGTTAGGGGCCATGGCTACACCTTC. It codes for CAVRGHGYTF. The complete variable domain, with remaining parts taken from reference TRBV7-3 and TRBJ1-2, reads GAGVSQTPSNKVTEKGKYVELRCDPISGHTALYWYRQSLGQGPEFLIYFQGTGAADDSGLPNDRFFAVRPEGSVSTLKIQRTERGDSAVYLCAVRGHGYTFGSGTRLTVV.

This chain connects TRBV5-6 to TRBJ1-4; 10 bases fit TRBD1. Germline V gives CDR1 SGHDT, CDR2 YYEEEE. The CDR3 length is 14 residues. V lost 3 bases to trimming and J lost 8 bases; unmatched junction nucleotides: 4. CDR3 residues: CASSSGTGVEKLFF. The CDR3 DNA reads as TGTGCCAGCAGCTCCGGGACAGGGGTGGAAAAACTGTTTTTT.

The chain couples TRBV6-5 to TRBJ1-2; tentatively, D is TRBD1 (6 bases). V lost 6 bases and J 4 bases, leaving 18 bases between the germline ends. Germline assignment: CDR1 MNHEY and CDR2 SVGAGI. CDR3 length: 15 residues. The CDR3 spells CASSLRGDTSYGYTF. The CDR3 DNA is TGTGCCAGCAGCCTCAGAGGGGACACGAGCTATGGCTACACCTTC.

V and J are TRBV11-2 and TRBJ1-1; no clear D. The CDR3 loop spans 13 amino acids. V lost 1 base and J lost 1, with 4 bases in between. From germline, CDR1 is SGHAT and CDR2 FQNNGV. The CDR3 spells CASSLAENTEAFF. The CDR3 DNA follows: TGTGCCAGCAGCTTAGCAGAGAACACTGAAGCTTTCTTT. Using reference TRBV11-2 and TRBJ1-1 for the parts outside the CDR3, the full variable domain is EAGVAQSPRYKIIEKRQSVAFWCNPISGHATLYWYQQILGQGPKLLIQFQNNGVVDDSQLPKDRFSAERLKGVDSTLKIQPAKLEDSAVYLCASSLAENTEAFFGQGTRLTVV.

CDR3 amino acids: CAISGETSGETQYF. CDR3 sequence (DNA): TGTGCCATCAGTGGGGAGACTTCCGGGGAGACCCAGTACTTC. The chain recombines TRBV10-3 with TRBJ2-5; a weak D match, TRBD2 (5 bases). The length of the CDR3 is 14 residues. The V gene's germline CDR1 is ENHRY and CDR2 SYGVKD. V shed 4 bases and J shed 5 bases, with 14 bases lying between them.

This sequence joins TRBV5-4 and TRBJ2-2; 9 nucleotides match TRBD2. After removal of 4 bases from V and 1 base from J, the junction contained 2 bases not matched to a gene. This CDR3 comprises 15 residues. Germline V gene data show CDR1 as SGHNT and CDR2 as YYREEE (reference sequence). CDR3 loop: CASSPREGNTGELFF. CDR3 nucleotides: TGTGCCAGCAGCCCGCGGGAGGGGAACACCGGGGAGCTGTTTTTT.

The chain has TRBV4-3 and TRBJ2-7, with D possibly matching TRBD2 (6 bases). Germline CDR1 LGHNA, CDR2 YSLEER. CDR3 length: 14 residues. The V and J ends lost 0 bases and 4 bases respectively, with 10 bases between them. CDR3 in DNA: TGCGCCAGCAGCCAAGAAGGGCGGGATTACGAGCAGTACTTC. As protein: CASSQEGRDYEQYF.

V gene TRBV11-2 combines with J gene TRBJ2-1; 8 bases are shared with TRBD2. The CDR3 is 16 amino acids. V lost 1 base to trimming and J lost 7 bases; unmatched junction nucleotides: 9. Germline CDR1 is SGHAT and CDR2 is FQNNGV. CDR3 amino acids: CASSLGSGREGNEQFF. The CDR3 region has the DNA TGTGCCAGCAGCTTAGGTTCCGGGAGGGAGGGTAATGAGCAGTTCTTC.

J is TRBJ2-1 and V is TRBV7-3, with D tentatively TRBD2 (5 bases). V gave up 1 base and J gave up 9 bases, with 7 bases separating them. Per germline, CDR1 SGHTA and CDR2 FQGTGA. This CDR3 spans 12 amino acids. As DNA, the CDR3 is TGTGCCAGCAGCTTAAATCGGGGTGAGCAGTTCTTC. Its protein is CASSLNRGEQFF. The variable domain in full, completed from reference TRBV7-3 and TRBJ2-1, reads GAGVSQTPSNKVTEKGKYVELRCDPISGHTALYWYRQSLGQGPEFLIYFQGTGAADDSGLPNDRFFAVRPEGSVSTLKIQRTERGDSAVYLCASSLNRGEQFFGPGTRLTVL.

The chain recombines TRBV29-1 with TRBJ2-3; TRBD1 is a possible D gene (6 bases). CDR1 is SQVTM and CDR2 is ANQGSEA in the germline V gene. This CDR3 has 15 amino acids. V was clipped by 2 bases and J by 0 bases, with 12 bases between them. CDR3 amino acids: CSVEKTGDSTDTQYF. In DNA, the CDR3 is TGCAGCGTTGAAAAGACAGGAGACAGCACAGATACGCAGTATTTT.

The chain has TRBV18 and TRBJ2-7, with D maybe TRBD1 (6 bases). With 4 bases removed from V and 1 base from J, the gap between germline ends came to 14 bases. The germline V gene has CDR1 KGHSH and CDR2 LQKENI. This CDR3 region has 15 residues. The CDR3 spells CASSLTGYNSYEQYF. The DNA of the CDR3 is TGTGCCAGCTCACTTACAGGGTACAATTCCTACGAGCAGTACTTC.

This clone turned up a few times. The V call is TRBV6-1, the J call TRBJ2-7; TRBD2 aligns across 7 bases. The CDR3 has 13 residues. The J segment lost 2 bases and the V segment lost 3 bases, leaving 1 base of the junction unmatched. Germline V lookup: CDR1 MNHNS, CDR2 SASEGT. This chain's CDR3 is CASSERETYEQYF. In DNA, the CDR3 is TGTGCCAGCAGTGAGCGGGAGACCTACGAGCAGTACTTC.

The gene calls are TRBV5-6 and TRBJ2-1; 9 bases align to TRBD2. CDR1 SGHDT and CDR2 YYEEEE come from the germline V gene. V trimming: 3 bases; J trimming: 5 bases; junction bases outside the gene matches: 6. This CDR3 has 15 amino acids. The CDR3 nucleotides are TGTGCCAGCAGCTCCCCTCTAGCGGGGCACAATGAGCAGTTCTTC. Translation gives CASSSPLAGHNEQFF.

CDR3 amino acids: CASSPATGGVTEAFF. CDR3 nucleotide sequence: TGTGCCAGCAGCCCCGCTACAGGGGGAGTCACTGAAGCTTTCTTT. The chain carries TRBV5-4 and TRBJ1-1; 8 positions match TRBD1. The CDR3 is 15 residues long. J gave up 4 bases and V 4 bases, and 9 bases lay outside the gene matches. CDR1 is SGHNT, CDR2 YYREEE, per germline (reference sequence). The whole variable domain, remainder taken from reference TRBV5-4 and TRBJ1-1, is ETGVTQSPTHLIKTRGQQVTLRCSSQSGHNTVSWYQQALGQGPQFIFQYYREEENGRGNFPPRFSGLQFPNYSSELNVNALELDDSALYLCASSPATGGVTEAFFGQGTRLTVV.

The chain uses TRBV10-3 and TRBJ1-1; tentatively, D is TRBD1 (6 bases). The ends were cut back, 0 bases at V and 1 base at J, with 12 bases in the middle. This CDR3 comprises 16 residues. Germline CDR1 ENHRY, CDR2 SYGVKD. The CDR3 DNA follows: TGTGCCATCAGTGAGTCTAGAAGGACAGAGAACACTGAAGCTTTCTTT. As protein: CAISESRRTENTEAFF.

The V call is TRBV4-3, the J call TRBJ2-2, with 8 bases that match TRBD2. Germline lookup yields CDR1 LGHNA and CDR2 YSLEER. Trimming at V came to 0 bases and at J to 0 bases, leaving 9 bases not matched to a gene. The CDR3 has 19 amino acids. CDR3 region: CASSQDGAGGPANTGELFF. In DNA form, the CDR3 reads TGCGCCAGCAGCCAAGACGGGGCGGGAGGCCCCGCGAACACCGGGGAGCTGTTTTTT.

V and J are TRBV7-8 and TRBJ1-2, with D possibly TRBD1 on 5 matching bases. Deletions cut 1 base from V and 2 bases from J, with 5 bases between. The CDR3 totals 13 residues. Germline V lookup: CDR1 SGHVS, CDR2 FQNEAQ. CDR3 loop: CASSLGTNYGYTF. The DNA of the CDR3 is TGTGCCAGCAGCTTAGGGACAAACTATGGCTACACCTTC.

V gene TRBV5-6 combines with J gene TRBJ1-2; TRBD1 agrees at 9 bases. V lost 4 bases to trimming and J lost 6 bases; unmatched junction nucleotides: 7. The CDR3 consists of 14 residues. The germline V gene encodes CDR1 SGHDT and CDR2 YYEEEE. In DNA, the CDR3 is TGTGCCAGCAGCCCACCGACAGGGGGGCATGGCTACACCTTC. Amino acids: CASSPPTGGHGYTF.

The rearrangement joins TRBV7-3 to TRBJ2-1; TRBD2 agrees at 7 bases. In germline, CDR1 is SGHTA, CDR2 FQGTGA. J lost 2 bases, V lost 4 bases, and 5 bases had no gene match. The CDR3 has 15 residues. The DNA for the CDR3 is TGTGCCAGCAGCTCAACTAGCGACACCTACAATGAGCAGTTCTTC. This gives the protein CASSSTSDTYNEQFF.

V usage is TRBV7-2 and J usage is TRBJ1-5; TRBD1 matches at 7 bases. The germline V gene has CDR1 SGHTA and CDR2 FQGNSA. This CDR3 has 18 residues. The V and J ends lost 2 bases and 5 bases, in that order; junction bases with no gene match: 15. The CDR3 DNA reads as TGTGCCAGCAGCTTACGGGCTACGACAGGGATAGGAGATCAGCCCCAGCATTTT. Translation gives CASSLRATTGIGDQPQHF.

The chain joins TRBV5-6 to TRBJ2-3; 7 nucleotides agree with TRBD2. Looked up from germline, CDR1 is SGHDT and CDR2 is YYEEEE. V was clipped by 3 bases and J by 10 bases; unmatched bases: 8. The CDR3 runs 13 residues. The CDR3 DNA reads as TGTGCCAGCAGCTCATACGGACTAGAGGCGCAGTATTTT. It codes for CASSSYGLEAQYF.

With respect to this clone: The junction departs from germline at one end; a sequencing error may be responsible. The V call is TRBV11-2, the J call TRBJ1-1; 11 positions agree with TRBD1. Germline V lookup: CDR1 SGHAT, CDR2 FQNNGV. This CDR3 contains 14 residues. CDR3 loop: CASSLGTGGAEAFF. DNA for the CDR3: TGCGCCAGCAGCTTAGGGACAGGGGGTGCTGAAGCTTTCTTT.

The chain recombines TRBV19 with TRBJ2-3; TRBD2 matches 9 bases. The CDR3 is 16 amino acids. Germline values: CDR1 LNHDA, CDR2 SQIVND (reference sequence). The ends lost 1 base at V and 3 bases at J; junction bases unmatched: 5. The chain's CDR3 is CASSIGASGVTDTQYF. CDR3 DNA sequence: TGTGCCAGTAGTATAGGGGCTAGCGGGGTGACAGATACGCAGTATTTT.

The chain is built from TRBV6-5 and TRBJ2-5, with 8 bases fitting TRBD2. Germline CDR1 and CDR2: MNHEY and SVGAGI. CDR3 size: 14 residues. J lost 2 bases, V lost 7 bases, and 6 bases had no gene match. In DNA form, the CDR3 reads TGTGCCAGCACACGGACTAGCATGCAAGAGACCCAGTACTTC. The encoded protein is CASTRTSMQETQYF.

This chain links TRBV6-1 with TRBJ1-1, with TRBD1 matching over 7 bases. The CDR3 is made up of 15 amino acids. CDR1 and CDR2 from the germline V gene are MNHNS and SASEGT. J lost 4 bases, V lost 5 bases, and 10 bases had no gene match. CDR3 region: CASSIIRTGGTEAFF. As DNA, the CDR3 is TGTGCCAGCAGTATTATCCGGACAGGAGGCACTGAAGCTTTCTTT.

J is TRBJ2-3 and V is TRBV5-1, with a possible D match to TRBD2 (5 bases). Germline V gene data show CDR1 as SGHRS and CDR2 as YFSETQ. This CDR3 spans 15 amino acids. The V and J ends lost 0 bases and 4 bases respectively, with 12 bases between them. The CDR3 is CASSLGASLPDTQYF. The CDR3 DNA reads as TGCGCCAGCAGCTTGGGGGCTAGCCTCCCAGATACGCAGTATTTT.

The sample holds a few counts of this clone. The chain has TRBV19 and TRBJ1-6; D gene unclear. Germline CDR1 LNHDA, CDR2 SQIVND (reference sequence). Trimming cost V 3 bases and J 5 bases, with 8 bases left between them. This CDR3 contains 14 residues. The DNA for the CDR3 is TGTGCCAGTAGTATGACAAACCATAATTCACCCCTCCACTTT. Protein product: CASSMTNHNSPLHF.

In nucleotides, the CDR3 is TGTGCCAGCAGTTCTTATTCGTCCTCCTACAATGAGCAGTTCTTC. Translation gives CASSSYSSSYNEQFF. This sequence joins TRBV11-2 and TRBJ2-1; no clear D. Germline lookup yields CDR1 SGHAT and CDR2 FQNNGV. V was trimmed by 6 bases and J by 0 bases, leaving 12 bases between them. The length of the CDR3 is 15 residues.